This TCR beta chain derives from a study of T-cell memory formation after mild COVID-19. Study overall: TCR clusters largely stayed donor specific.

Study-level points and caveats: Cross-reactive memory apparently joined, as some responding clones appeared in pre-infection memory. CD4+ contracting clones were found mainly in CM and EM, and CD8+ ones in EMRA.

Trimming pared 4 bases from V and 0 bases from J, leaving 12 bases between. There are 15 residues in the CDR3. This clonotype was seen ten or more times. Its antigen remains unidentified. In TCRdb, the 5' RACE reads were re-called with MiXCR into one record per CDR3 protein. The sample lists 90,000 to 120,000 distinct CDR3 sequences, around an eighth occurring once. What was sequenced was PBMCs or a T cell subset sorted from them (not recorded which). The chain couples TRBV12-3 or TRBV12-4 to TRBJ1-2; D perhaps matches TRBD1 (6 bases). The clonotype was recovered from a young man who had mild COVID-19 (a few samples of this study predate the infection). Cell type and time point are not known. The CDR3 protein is CASSSWDNSNYGYTF. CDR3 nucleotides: TGTGCCAGCAGTTCCTGGGACAACTCTAACTATGGCTACACCTTC.